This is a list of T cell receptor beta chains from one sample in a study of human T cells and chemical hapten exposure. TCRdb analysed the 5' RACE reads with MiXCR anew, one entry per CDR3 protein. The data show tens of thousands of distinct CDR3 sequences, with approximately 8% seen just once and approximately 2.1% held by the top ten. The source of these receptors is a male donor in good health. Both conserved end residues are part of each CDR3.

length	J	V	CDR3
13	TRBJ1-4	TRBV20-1	CSAQGEEGEKLFF
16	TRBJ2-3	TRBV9	CASSPRLGLAGDTQYF
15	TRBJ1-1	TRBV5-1	CASSLDSFLGTEAFF
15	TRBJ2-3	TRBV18	CASSPVGGVSDTQYF
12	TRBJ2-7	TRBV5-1	CASSSQGDEQYF
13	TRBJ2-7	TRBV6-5	CASSRAIDYEQYF
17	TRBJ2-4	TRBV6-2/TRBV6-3	CASSYLSTAIAKNIQYF
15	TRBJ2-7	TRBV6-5	CASRPSMPSPYEQYF
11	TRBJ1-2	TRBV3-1	CASSQARGINF
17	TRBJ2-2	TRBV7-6	CASSFLGQETNTGELFF
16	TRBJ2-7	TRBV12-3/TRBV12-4	CASSLASAGMHYEQYF
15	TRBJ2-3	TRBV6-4	CASSVLAGSTDTQYF
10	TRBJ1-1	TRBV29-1	CSVVNTEAFF
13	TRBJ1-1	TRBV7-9	CASSVDKNTEAFF
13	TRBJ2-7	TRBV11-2	CASSYAVQNEQYF
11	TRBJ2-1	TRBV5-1	CASGLQDEQFF
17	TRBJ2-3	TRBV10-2	CASSELIAFSSTDTQYF
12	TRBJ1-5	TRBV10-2	CASGVGNQPQHF
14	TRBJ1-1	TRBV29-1	CSVERAGMNTEAFF
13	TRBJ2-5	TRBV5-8	CASRYFAQETQYF
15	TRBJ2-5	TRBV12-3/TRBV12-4	CASRPGQGARETQYF
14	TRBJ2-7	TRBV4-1	CASSQTPSGSEQYF
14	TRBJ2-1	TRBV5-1	CASSLISIGNEQFF
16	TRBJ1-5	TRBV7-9	CASSLAQGYSNQPQHF
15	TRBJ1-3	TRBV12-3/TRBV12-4	CASSPRSGAGNTIYF
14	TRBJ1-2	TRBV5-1	CASSPQEFDYGYTF
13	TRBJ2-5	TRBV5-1	CASSLAARETQYF
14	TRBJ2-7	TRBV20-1	CSARIDGTPYEQYF
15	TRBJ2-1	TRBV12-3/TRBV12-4	CASRLQGYLGDEQFF
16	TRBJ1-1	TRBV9	CASSEAQAGVGTEAFF
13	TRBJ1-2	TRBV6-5	CASSSGVNYGYTF
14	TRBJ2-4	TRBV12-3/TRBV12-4	CASSFTLTGNIQYF
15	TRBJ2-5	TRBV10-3	CAISESDWEQETQYF
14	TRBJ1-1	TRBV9	CASSGPGKGTEAFF
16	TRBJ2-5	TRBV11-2	CASSVPASGVQETQYF
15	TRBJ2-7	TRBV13	CASSLGSRTGREQYF
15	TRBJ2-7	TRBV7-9	CASSPGLTLPYEQYF
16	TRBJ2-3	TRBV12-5	CASGWLADLITDTQYF
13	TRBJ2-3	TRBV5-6	CASSLGQGDTQYF
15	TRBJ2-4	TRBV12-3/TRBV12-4	CASSFLGVAKNIQYF
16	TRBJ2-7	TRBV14	CASSQAGGRNSYEQYF
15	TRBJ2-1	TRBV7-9	CASIRSGGGSDEQFF
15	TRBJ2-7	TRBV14	CASSQDMGQGGEQYF
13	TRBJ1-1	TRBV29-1	CSVEVGGAGEAFF
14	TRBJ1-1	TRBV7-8	CASSPDRVLAEAFF
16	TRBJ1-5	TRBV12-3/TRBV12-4	CASSATRRGSNQPQHF
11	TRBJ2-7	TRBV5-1	CASSLLHEQYF
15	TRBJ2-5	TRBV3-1	CASSQTRDTGETQYF
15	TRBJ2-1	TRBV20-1	CSARKTGTNYNEQFF
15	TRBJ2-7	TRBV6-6	CASRDRGLSSYEQYF
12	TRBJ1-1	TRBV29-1	CSVEGQGGEAFF
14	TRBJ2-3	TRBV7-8	CASSLALGTDTQYF
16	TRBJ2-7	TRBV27	CASSPYRTDVSYEQYF
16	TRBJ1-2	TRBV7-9	CASSHGQFTENYGYTF